This TCR beta chain was observed in a study of blood T cell repertoires in COVID-19. Study as a whole: From the United States, Italy and Spain came samples of acute and convalescent COVID-19.

This clone showed up just once. The authors' processing: Nucleated cell counts were estimated from reference gene primer amplification. Here immunoSEQ multiplex PCR was the method, and the copy in TCRdb shows in-frame clones only, minus some. V, J and clone size are those of that table, while D and trimming were read from the DNA. The table records about 270,000 clones, 75% to 90% of them present only once. This CDR3 region has 15 residues. Germline lookup yields CDR1 MGHRA and CDR2 YSYEKL. V trimming: 1 base; J trimming: 6 bases; junction bases outside the gene matches: 9. Sequenced sample: PBMCs or T cells enriched from blood (not recorded which). The origin of this receptor is a young woman who had recovered from COVID-19. The V gene is TRBV4-1, the J gene TRBJ2-7, with 7 bases lining up with TRBD1. CDR3 DNA sequence: TGCGCCAGCAGCCAAGGAGGAAAGGGGGCCGGCGAGCAGTACTTC. Its protein product is CASSQGGKGAGEQYF.